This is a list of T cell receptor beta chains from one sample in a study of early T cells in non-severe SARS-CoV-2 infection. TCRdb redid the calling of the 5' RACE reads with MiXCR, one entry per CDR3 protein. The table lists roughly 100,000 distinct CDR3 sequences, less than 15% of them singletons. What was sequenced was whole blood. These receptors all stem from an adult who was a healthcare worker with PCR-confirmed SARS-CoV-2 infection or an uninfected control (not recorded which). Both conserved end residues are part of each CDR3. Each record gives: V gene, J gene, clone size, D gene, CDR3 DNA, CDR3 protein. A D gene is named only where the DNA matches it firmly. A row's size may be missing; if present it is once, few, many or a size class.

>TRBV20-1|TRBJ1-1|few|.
TGCAGTGCTAAGGGGTACGAGGGGACCACTGAAGTTTTCTTT
CSAKGYEGTTEVFF
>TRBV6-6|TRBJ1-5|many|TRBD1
TGTGCCAGCACCCCCGGGACAGGGGAACAGCCCCAGCATTTT
CASTPGTGEQPQHF
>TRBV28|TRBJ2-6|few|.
TGTGCCAGCGCGATTGGGGCCAACGTCCTGACTTTC
CASAIGANVLTF
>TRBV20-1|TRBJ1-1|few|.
TGCAGTGCTAGTTCTTTCATCAATGAAGCTTTCTTT
CSASSFINEAFF
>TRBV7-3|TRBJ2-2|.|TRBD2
TGTGCCAGCAGCTTAAGAGCGGGGGCCGCGAACACCGGGGAGCTGTTTTTT
CASSLRAGAANTGELFF
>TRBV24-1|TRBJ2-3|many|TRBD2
TGTGCCACCAGTGATACCTCCGGGACTACCACAGATACGCAGTATTTT
CATSDTSGTTTDTQYF
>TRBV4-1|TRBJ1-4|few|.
TGCGCCAGCAGCCAAGTGGCGAGGGGCCGGGGGGAAAAACTGTTTTTT
CASSQVARGRGEKLFF
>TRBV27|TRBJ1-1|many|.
TGTGCCAGCAGTTTAGGTAGGGTGGGGCGGACTGAAGCTTTCTTT
CASSLGRVGRTEAFF
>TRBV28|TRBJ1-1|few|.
TGTGCCAGCTTGAATAACCGGAACACTGAAGCTTTCTTT
CASLNNRNTEAFF
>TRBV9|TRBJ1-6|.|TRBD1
TGTGCCAGCACCACCGACAGGGGCAAGTCACCCCTCCACTTT
CASTTDRGKSPLHF
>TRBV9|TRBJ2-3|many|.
TGTGCCAGCAGCGGGGGGGCCCATAGAACAGATACGCAGTATTTT
CASSGGAHRTDTQYF
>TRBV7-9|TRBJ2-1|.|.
TGTGCCAGCAGCCCCGGGACCCACAATGAGCAGTTCTTC
CASSPGTHNEQFF
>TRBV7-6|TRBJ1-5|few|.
TGTGCCAGCAGCCCAGAGTGGGATCAGCCCCAGCATTTT
CASSPEWDQPQHF
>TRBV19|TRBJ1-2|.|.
TGTGCCAGTTACCGCGGGGTGAGCGACTATGGCTACACCTTC
CASYRGVSDYGYTF
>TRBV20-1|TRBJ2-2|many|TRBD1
TGCAGTGCTAGAGATGCGGGGACAGGGGACACCGGGGAGCTGTTTTTT
CSARDAGTGDTGELFF
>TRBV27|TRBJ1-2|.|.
TGTGCCAGCAGTCCCCGAAGGGGGGTCCGGTATGGCTACACCTTC
CASSPRRGVRYGYTF
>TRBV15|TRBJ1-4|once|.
TGTGCCACCAGCAGTAGGGGAGAAAAACTGTTTTTT
CATSSRGEKLFF
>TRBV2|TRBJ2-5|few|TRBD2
TGTGCCAGCAGTGAACAGACTAGCGGGTTGTCGGAGACCCAGTACTTC
CASSEQTSGLSETQYF
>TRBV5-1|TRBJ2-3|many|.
TGCGCCAGCAGCGGAGGGCCCACAGATACGCAGTATTTT
CASSGGPTDTQYF
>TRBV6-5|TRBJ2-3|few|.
TGTGCCAGCAAAGCGACTAGTCGTAAGTCAGATACGCAGTATTTT
CASKATSRKSDTQYF
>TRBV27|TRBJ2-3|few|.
TGTGCCAGCAGCCGAGGGGGGTCGGATACGCAGTATTTT
CASSRGGSDTQYF
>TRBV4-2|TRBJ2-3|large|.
TGTGCCAGCAGCCAAGATCTATGGTTCCCCGGGAACACAGATACGCAGTATTTT
CASSQDLWFPGNTDTQYF
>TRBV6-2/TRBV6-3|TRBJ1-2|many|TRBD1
TGTGCCAGCAGGAGACAGGGGGAAAACTATGGCTACACCTTC
CASRRQGENYGYTF
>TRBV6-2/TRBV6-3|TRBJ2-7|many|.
TGTGCCAGCAGTCCCCATGGGCCCTACGAGCAGTACTTC
CASSPHGPYEQYF
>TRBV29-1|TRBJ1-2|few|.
TGCAGCGCCGGGGCCGCGGGGTCCTATGGCTACACCTTC
CSAGAAGSYGYTF
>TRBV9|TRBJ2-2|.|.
TGTGCCAGCAGCGTAGATACAGTCCGCACCGGGGAGCTGTTTTTT
CASSVDTVRTGELFF
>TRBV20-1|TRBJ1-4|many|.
TGCAGTGCTAGTGCGGCAGGGGTTAATGAAAAACTGTTTTTT
CSASAAGVNEKLFF